This T cell receptor (beta chain) was recovered during a study of PD-1 blockade in mismatch repair-deficient tumors. Background on the study: All were previously treated, progressing patients with about twelve mismatch repair-deficient cancer types. Regarding the study as a whole: 140 or so unique blood TCRs came from expansion to three of seven peptides.

TCRdb's copy holds only in-frame clones and misses some; the assay was immunoSEQ multiplex PCR. This table has about 14,000 clones, 80% to 90% appearing once. Concerning this clone: Antigen specificity is unknown.

The time point denotes: roughly 10-day in vitro stimulation with candidate neoantigen peptide 4. The TCR-sequenced patients were a few responders to pembrolizumab. Each of several ELISpot-reactive candidate peptides was used for approximately nine-day stimulation. The germline CDR1 and CDR2 sequences are MDHEN and SYDVKM. With 1 base removed from V and 0 bases from J, the gap between germline ends came to 1 base. The CDR3 is made up of 13 amino acids. The sample here was cells cultured in vitro, taken from a patient treated with pembrolizumab. This chain joins TRBV28 and TRBJ1-5; D not certain. The sequence derives from an adult with mismatch repair-deficient cancer. The CDR3 nucleotides read TGTGCCAGCAGTTTATATAGCAATCAGCCCCAGCATTTT. It yields the protein CASSLYSNQPQHF.